The sequence of this T cell receptor (beta chain) was determined in a study of immune characterization of retroperitoneal liposarcoma. TCRdb analysed the PCR reads with MiXCR anew, one entry per CDR3 protein. The data hold fewer than 5,000 distinct CDR3 sequences, with around 30% observed a single time. Only a few counts were recorded for this clonotype. Sequencing was carried out using blood. This TCR was sampled from a female donor with retroperitoneal liposarcoma.

The CDR3 nucleotides are TGTGCCAGCAGTGGACAGGGTATTGAGCAGTTCTTC. Amino acid sequence: CASSGQGIEQFF. The V call is TRBV12-3 or TRBV12-4, the J call TRBJ2-1, with 8 bases aligning to TRBD1. This CDR3 has 12 amino acids. V shed 5 bases and J 9 bases; nucleotides not matched to a gene: 3.